These T cell receptor beta chains were read from a single sample in a study of T cells after yellow fever vaccination. TCRdb fed the 5' RACE reads into MiXCR, producing one record per CDR3 protein. The sample has hundreds of thousands of distinct CDR3 sequences, roughly 13% seen once. This material consisted of PBMCs, taken on the day of the yellow fever booster vaccination. These receptors originate from a man aged 25-45 years who received the YFV17D yellow fever vaccine. The CDR3 runs from the conserved cysteine through the conserved F or W. A D gene is named only where the DNA matches it firmly. Part of the rows lack a size; the others show once, few, many or a class for expanded clones.

d_call	clone_size	v_call	j_call	cdr3_aa	cdr3_nt
.	.	TRBV7-3	TRBJ2-5	CASSLWGLGEETQYF	TGTGCCAGCAGCTTATGGGGTCTCGGGGAAGAGACCCAGTACTTC
.	few	TRBV4-3	TRBJ2-1	CASSQGSSGDEQFF	TGCGCCAGCAGCCAAGGGAGTAGCGGCGATGAGCAGTTCTTC
.	.	TRBV6-5	TRBJ1-2	CASSNGVHGYTF	TGTGCCAGCAGCAACGGAGTCCATGGCTACACCTTC
TRBD2	few	TRBV20-1	TRBJ2-1	CSAIYSGRIVYNEQFF	TGCAGTGCTATCTATAGCGGGAGGATTGTCTACAATGAGCAGTTCTTC
.	.	TRBV29-1	TRBJ2-3	CSVIPGLNTDTQYF	TGCAGCGTTATTCCGGGACTCAACACAGATACGCAGTATTTT
TRBD1	.	TRBV9	TRBJ1-1	CASSPRQGRSTEAFF	TGTGCCAGCAGCCCTAGACAGGGGAGATCCACTGAAGCTTTCTTT
TRBD1	few	TRBV20-1	TRBJ2-2	CSVVKRTGSTGELFF	TGCAGTGTTGTTAAGCGGACAGGGTCCACCGGGGAGCTGTTTTTT
.	few	TRBV7-2	TRBJ2-2	CASSPSRAPGELFF	TGTGCCAGCAGCCCGTCGAGGGCCCCCGGGGAGCTGTTTTTT
TRBD2	.	TRBV6-2/TRBV6-3	TRBJ2-7	CASSYRLTSGSYEQYF	TGTGCCAGCAGTTACCGCTTGACTAGCGGGAGTTACGAGCAGTACTTC
TRBD2	once	TRBV9	TRBJ2-7	CASSASGSLNEQYF	TGTGCCAGCAGCGCTAGCGGGAGTCTGAACGAGCAGTACTTC
TRBD2	many	TRBV4-3	TRBJ2-1	CASSQDASGNSYNEQFF	TGCGCCAGCAGCCAAGATGCAAGCGGGAACTCCTACAATGAGCAGTTCTTC
TRBD1	few	TRBV6-1	TRBJ1-2	CASRTSRDRVSSGYTF	TGTGCCAGCAGAACAAGCCGGGACAGGGTCTCCAGTGGCTACACCTTC
.	once	TRBV5-1	TRBJ2-3	CASQTGSGPDTQYF	TGCGCCAGCCAAACCGGGAGTGGGCCAGATACGCAGTATTTT
.	.	TRBV7-6	TRBJ2-1	CASRGPGLGTDEQFF	TGTGCCAGCAGAGGCCCCGGGCTGGGCACGGATGAGCAGTTCTTC
.	few	TRBV5-1	TRBJ2-7	CASSLEGNGVSEQYF	TGCGCCAGCAGCTTGGAGGGGAACGGTGTGAGCGAGCAGTACTTC
.	.	TRBV5-1	TRBJ1-1	CASCLGGVNTEAFF	TGCGCCAGCTGCCTAGGGGGGGTGAACACTGAAGCTTTCTTT
.	many	TRBV3-1	TRBJ2-1	CASSQEVTSGSYNEQFF	TGTGCCAGCAGCCAAGAAGTTACGAGCGGCTCCTACAATGAGCAGTTCTTC
.	.	TRBV19	TRBJ2-2	CASSFARAGELFF	TGTGCCAGTAGTTTCGCCAGGGCCGGGGAGCTGTTTTTT
.	few	TRBV25-1	TRBJ2-3	CASSEYGGQTDTQYF	TGTGCCAGCAGTGAATACGGGGGGCAGACAGATACGCAGTATTTT
.	.	TRBV19	TRBJ2-1	CASSIGRVNEQFF	TGTGCCAGTAGTATAGGTAGAGTTAATGAGCAGTTCTTC
TRBD2	.	TRBV12-3/TRBV12-4	TRBJ2-3	CASTSRQASGRGDTQYF	TGTGCCAGCACCTCTCGCCAGGCTAGCGGGAGGGGCGATACGCAGTATTTT
.	few	TRBV5-5	TRBJ2-7	CASSLETGTLYEQYF	TGTGCCAGCAGCTTGGAGACCGGGACTCTCTACGAGCAGTACTTC
.	.	TRBV19	TRBJ2-3	CASRASDTQYF	TGTGCCAGTAGGGCTTCGGATACGCAGTATTTT
TRBD1	.	TRBV30	TRBJ1-6	CAWSVHGDRGYSPLHF	TGTGCCTGGAGTGTACACGGGGACAGGGGTTATTCACCCCTCCACTTT
TRBD2	.	TRBV20-1	TRBJ2-3	CSALGLAEPTDTQYF	TGCAGTGCCCTTGGACTAGCGGAGCCCACAGATACGCAGTATTTT
.	.	TRBV5-4	TRBJ2-7	CASSLGRGRGYEQYF	TGTGCCAGCAGCCTCGGTCGTGGGCGAGGCTACGAGCAGTACTTC
.	.	TRBV6-1	TRBJ2-2	CASTSLGAVGELFF	TGTGCCAGCACCTCGCTTGGGGCCGTCGGGGAGCTGTTTTTT
.	few	TRBV28	TRBJ2-4	CASSLSGSKNIQYF	TGTGCCAGCAGTTTGAGTGGGTCCAAAAACATTCAGTACTTC
TRBD1	few	TRBV12-3/TRBV12-4	TRBJ1-1	CASRLGQLDTEAFF	TGTGCCAGCAGACTGGGACAGTTGGACACTGAAGCTTTCTTT
TRBD2	few	TRBV7-8	TRBJ2-1	CASSSPQQAGGSDEQFF	TGTGCCAGCAGCTCCCCCCAGCAGGCGGGAGGTAGTGATGAGCAGTTCTTC
.	.	TRBV2	TRBJ2-7	CTSSLEYEQYF	TGTACCAGCAGTCTGGAGTACGAGCAGTACTTC
.	few	TRBV19	TRBJ2-2	CASSRRYAGELFF	TGTGCCAGTAGTAGGCGGTATGCCGGGGAGCTGTTTTTT